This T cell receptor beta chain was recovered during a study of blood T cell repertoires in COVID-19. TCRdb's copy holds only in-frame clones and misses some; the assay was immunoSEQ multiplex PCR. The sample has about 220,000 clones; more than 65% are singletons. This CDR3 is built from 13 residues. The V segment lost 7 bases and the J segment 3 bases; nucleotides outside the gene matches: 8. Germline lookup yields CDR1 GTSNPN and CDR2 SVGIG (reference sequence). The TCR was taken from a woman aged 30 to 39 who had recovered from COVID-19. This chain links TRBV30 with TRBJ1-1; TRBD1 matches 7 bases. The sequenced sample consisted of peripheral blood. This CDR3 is CASRTGLDTEAFF. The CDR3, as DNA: TGTGCCTCCCGGACAGGATTGGACACTGAAGCTTTCTTT.